This TCR beta chain was recorded in a study of radiotherapy plus CTLA-4 blockade in lung cancer. Here immunoSEQ multiplex PCR was the method, and the copy in TCRdb shows in-frame clones only, minus some. The sample includes roughly 62,000 clones, roughly 80% of them seen just once. Germline loops: CDR1 KGHSH, CDR2 LQKENI. Trimming stripped 3 bases from V and 9 bases from J, with 18 bases between. The CDR3 spans 15 residues. Sample: peripheral blood, taken from a patient treated with radiotherapy plus ipilimumab. This sequence originates from a human donor with non-small cell lung cancer who had a complete response to radiotherapy plus ipilimumab. This chain joins TRBV18 and TRBJ2-1, with D possibly being TRBD2 (8 bases). CDR3 protein: CASSPGTRGPGEQFF. CDR3 in DNA: TGTGCCAGCTCACCCGGGACTAGGGGGCCCGGTGAGCAGTTCTTC.